Below are 27 T cell receptor beta chains sequenced from a single sample in a study of blood T cell repertoires in COVID-19. TCRdb keeps only in-frame clones here, not all; method: immunoSEQ multiplex PCR. The sample shows approximately 190,000 clones, roughly 82% of them seen only once. Material for sequencing was peripheral blood. All receptors come from a woman in her thirties with acute or convalescent COVID-19.

This chain uses TRBV28 with TRBJ1-6; TRBD1 matches at 7 bases. This CDR3 has 15 amino acids. The germline V gene has CDR1 MDHEN and CDR2 SYDVKM. V was clipped by 6 bases and J by 6 bases; unmatched bases: 8. The CDR3 bases are TGTGCCAGCAGGTACGGACAGGTTACTAATTCACCCCTCCACTTT. Its translation is CASRYGQVTNSPLHF. Full variable domain (remainder filled in from reference TRBV28 and TRBJ1-6): DVKVTQSSRYLVKRTGEKVFLECVQDMDHENMFWYRQDPGLGLRLIYFSYDVKMKEKGDIPEGYSVSREKKERFSLILESASTNQTSMYLCASRYGQVTNSPLHFGNGTRLTVT.

The chain is built from TRBV3-1 (or the pseudogene TRBV3-2) and TRBJ2-7; 10 nucleotides line up with TRBD1. This CDR3 contains 17 residues. CDR1 and CDR2 (germline): LGHDT, YNNKEL (reference sequence). V lost 4 bases, J lost 2 bases, and 11 bases stayed unmatched. In DNA, the CDR3 is TGTGCCAGCAGCCCCTGCCGGACAGGGGGGGTTCCCTACGAGCAGTACTTC. Its translation is CASSPCRTGGVPYEQYF.

Only one count was recorded for this clone. This rearrangement joins TRBV7-3 to TRBJ2-3; 8 bases agree with TRBD2. Trimming took 5 bases from V and 3 from J; bases not matched to a gene: 7. The CDR3 sequence is 15 residues long. From germline, CDR1 is SGHTA and CDR2 FQGTGA. CDR3 region: CASSDSGARTDTQYF. The CDR3 nucleotides read TGTGCCAGCAGCGATAGCGGGGCTCGTACAGATACGCAGTATTTT.

The V gene is TRBV6-5, the J gene TRBJ1-1; D not certain. Looked up from germline, CDR1 is MNHEY and CDR2 is SVGAGI. The ends were cut back, 6 bases at V and 4 bases at J, with 18 bases in the middle. There are 15 residues in the CDR3. DNA of the CDR3: TGTGCCAGCAGACCTCCGAGGAGGTCGGGCACTGAAGCTTTCTTT. This codes for CASRPPRRSGTEAFF.

This clone was detected ten times or more. This chain joins TRBV28 and TRBJ1-5, with D possibly being TRBD1 (6 bases). Trimming took off 2 bases at V and 1 base at J, with 12 bases between the two ends. Germline assignment: CDR1 MDHEN and CDR2 SYDVKM. This CDR3 is 16 amino acids long. The DNA for the CDR3 is TGTGCCAGCAGTTTAACTGGACAGATGAGCAATCAGCCCCAGCATTTT. It encodes CASSLTGQMSNQPQHF.

This clone was counted a few times. The chain links TRBV6-5 to TRBJ1-5; 10 bases are a match to TRBD1. Germline V lookup: CDR1 MNHEY, CDR2 SVGAGI. The V gene end was trimmed by 6 bases and the J gene end by 6 bases; junction bases not matched to a gene: 5. The CDR3 is 14 residues long. The CDR3 loop is CASRTGGSFQPQHF. As DNA, the CDR3 is TGTGCCAGCAGGACAGGGGGCTCATTTCAGCCCCAGCATTTT.

This chain uses TRBV5-8 with TRBJ1-2; 7 bases are a match to TRBD1. Germline trimming cut 4 bases from V and 5 bases from J; bases unmatched to any gene: 8. The CDR3 totals 14 residues. Germline CDR1 is SGHTS and CDR2 is YDEGEE. The CDR3 sequence: CASSRQTGYYGYTF. CDR3 DNA sequence: TGTGCCAGCAGCCGGCAGACAGGGTATTATGGCTACACCTTC.

The chain links TRBV28 to TRBJ2-3, with a tentative D call TRBD2 (6 bases). CDR1 and CDR2 (germline): MDHEN, SYDVKM. V lost 3 bases, J lost 4 bases, and 17 bases lay in between. There are 16 residues in the CDR3. CDR3 coding DNA: TGTGCCAGCAGTTTGGGGAGGACCCGTGTATCAGATACGCAGTATTTT. Translated: CASSLGRTRVSDTQYF.

The V call is TRBV28, the J call TRBJ2-7; D might be TRBD2 (7 bases). With 3 bases removed from V and 3 bases from J, the gap between germline ends came to 12 bases. The length of the CDR3 is 14 residues. From germline, CDR1 is MDHEN and CDR2 SYDVKM. The DNA of the CDR3 is TGTGCCAGCAGTTTGGGGGGGCTTATCTACGAGCAGTACTTC. Translating it yields CASSLGGLIYEQYF.

The chain uses TRBV7-2 and TRBJ1-1; 9 bases match TRBD1. CDR1 is SGHTA and CDR2 is FQGNSA in the germline V gene. Trimming removed 6 bases from V and 8 bases from J; junction bases left unmatched: 13. The CDR3 sequence is 15 residues long. DNA of the CDR3: TGTGCCAGCAGGCTACAACAGGGGGCGCGGTTCGAAGCTTTCTTT. Protein product: CASRLQQGARFEAFF.

This clone was seen more than once but under ten times. Written as DNA, the CDR3 is TGTGCCAGCAGTTTGACGGACAGGGGGCTAGGTGAGCAGTTCTTC. This translates into CASSLTDRGLGEQFF. The genes are TRBV28 and TRBJ2-1, with 11 bases that match TRBD1. Germline V gives CDR1 MDHEN, CDR2 SYDVKM. V lost 3 bases and J lost 9; bases outside the gene matches: 7. The CDR3 is made up of 15 amino acids.

The rearrangement joins TRBV19 to TRBJ2-1, with D maybe TRBD2 (5 bases). The germline gives CDR1 LNHDA, CDR2 SQIVND (reference sequence). Trimming shortened V by 6 bases and J by 8 bases, and 14 bases separated the two germline ends. The CDR3 has 13 residues. The CDR3 sequence is CASRYGERYEQFF. In DNA form, the CDR3 reads TGTGCCAGTAGATACGGGGAGAGGTATGAGCAGTTCTTC.

The V and J genes are TRBV10-1 and TRBJ2-7, with TRBD2 matching over 9 bases. The germline CDR1 and CDR2 sequences are WNHNN and SYGVQD (reference sequence). The CDR3 sequence is 14 residues long. The ends lost 3 bases at V and 2 bases at J; junction bases unmatched: 2. The CDR3 nucleotides are TGCGCCAGCAGTGATGCTAGCGGGACCTACGAGCAGTACTTC. Translated, it gives CASSDASGTYEQYF.

CDR3: CSASTGMNTEAFF. CDR3 DNA sequence: TGCAGTGCGAGTACGGGGATGAACACTGAAGCTTTCTTT. The chain combines TRBV20-1 with TRBJ1-1; the D is unclear. The germline gives CDR1 DFQATT, CDR2 SNEGSKA (reference sequence). V lost 6 bases and J lost 0, with 11 bases in between. The CDR3 spans 13 residues.

J is TRBJ2-7 and V is TRBV6-5, with D perhaps TRBD1 (6 bases). Trimming removed 4 bases from V and 7 bases from J, with 14 bases in between. Germline loops: CDR1 MNHEY, CDR2 SVGAGI. The CDR3 is 13 amino acids. The CDR3 is CASSLTGSQEQYF. In DNA form, the CDR3 reads TGTGCCAGCAGTTTAACAGGGTCTCAGGAGCAGTACTTC.

The chain couples TRBV18 to TRBJ1-1; D is ambiguous. CDR1 and CDR2 (germline): KGHSH, LQKENI. With 6 bases removed from V and 11 bases from J, the gap between germline ends came to 16 bases. This CDR3 spans 12 amino acids. The CDR3 here is CASSPPGVYAFF. The CDR3 bases are TGTGCCAGCTCCCCCCCCGGGGTTTACGCTTTCTTT. Combining the CDR3 with reference TRBV18 and TRBJ1-1 gives the whole variable domain NAGVMQNPRHLVRRRGQEARLRCSPMKGHSHVYWYRQLPEEGLKFMVYLQKENIIDESGMPKERFSAEFPKEGPSILRIQQVVRGDSAAYFCASSPPGVYAFFGQGTRLTVV.

The V and J genes are TRBV11-2 and TRBJ1-4; a possible D gene is TRBD1 (6 bases). Looked up from germline, CDR1 is SGHAT and CDR2 is FQNNGV. The V end lost 5 bases, the J end lost 10 bases, and 20 bases lay between the germline ends. The CDR3 sequence is 15 residues long. The CDR3 coding sequence is TGTGCCAGCAGCCGAGACGATCACAGGGTCGGAAAACTGTTTTTT. It yields the protein CASSRDDHRVGKLFF.

The V gene is TRBV5-1, the J gene TRBJ2-5; D unclear. The CDR3 is made up of 15 amino acids. The V end lost 0 bases, the J end lost 5 bases, and 14 bases lay between the germline ends. Germline assignment: CDR1 SGHRS and CDR2 YFSETQ. CDR3 in amino acids: CASSLVFDQAETQYF. In nucleotides, the CDR3 is TGCGCCAGCAGCTTGGTTTTTGACCAGGCGGAGACCCAGTACTTC.

This chain joins TRBV2 and TRBJ2-2; 7 bases map to TRBD1. The CDR3 length is 14 residues. J was trimmed by 6 bases and V by 6 bases; bases with no gene match: 7. Germline lookup yields CDR1 SNHLY and CDR2 FYNNEI. Here the CDR3 reads CASRIRQGAGELFF. The CDR3 coding sequence is TGTGCCAGCAGGATTAGACAGGGCGCCGGGGAGCTGTTTTTT.

This clone appeared many times. The chain links TRBV6-2 or TRBV6-3 to TRBJ2-1; TRBD2 might be the D (5 bases). This CDR3 is built from 16 residues. Trimming removed 0 bases at V and 8 bases at J, with 17 bases between. Germline V gives CDR1 MNHEY, CDR2 SVGEGT. The CDR3 DNA sequence: TGTGCCAGCAGTTACTCGGAGGTCAGGCTTGGGGATGAGCAGTTCTTC. This translates into CASSYSEVRLGDEQFF.

The rearrangement links TRBV10-1 to TRBJ2-7; TRBD1 matches 8 bases. V was pared by 3 bases and J by 4 bases, with 8 bases of the junction left unmatched. Germline CDR1 WNHNN, CDR2 SYGVQD (reference sequence). This CDR3 contains 15 residues. CDR3 sequence reads: CASSEGTGPLYEQYF. The CDR3 DNA follows: TGCGCCAGCAGTGAAGGGACAGGCCCCCTTTACGAGCAGTACTTC.

Concerning this clone itself: This same CDR3 is encoded by further DNA sequences in the sample. The genes are TRBV5-1 and TRBJ2-3, with D unclear. Germline CDR1 is SGHRS and CDR2 is YFSETQ. The CDR3 has 15 residues. Between the trimmed V and J ends, which lost 0 bases and 0 bases, there was a span of 8 bases. CDR3 sequence: CASSLEASSTDTQYF. In DNA, the CDR3 is TGCGCCAGCAGCTTGGAAGCATCGAGCACAGATACGCAGTATTTT.

CDR3 bases: TGCAGCGTTGACGGACACCATATCTCCAAGGAGACCCAGTACTTC. Amino acid sequence: CSVDGHHISKETQYF. The genes are TRBV29-1 and TRBJ2-5, with a tentative D call TRBD1 (5 bases). V gave up 3 bases and J gave up 5 bases, with 19 bases separating them. The CDR3 is 15 residues long. Germline CDR1 SQVTM, CDR2 ANQGSEA.

The J gene is TRBJ2-5, the V gene TRBV4-1, with a possible D match to TRBD2 (7 bases). The CDR3 has 15 residues. Trimming stripped 4 bases from V and 5 bases from J, with 17 bases between. Germline V gives CDR1 MGHRA, CDR2 YSYEKL. This CDR3 reads CASSRGTGGGETQYF. The CDR3 nucleotides read TGCGCCAGCAGCCGGGGAACGGGGGGCGGCGAGACCCAGTACTTC.

V usage is TRBV7-2 and J usage is TRBJ1-6; 8 bases map to TRBD1. After removal of 5 bases from V and 7 bases from J, the junction contained 10 bases not matched to a gene. This CDR3 region has 16 residues. Germline assignment: CDR1 SGHTA and CDR2 FQGNSA. The CDR3 nucleotides are TGTGCCAGCAGCGGATCAGGGGGCCTCGGCAATTCACCCCTCCACTTT. This gives the protein CASSGSGGLGNSPLHF.

This sequence joins TRBV30 and TRBJ2-5; TRBD2 aligns across 12 bases. Germline V lookup: CDR1 GTSNPN, CDR2 SVGIG (reference sequence). V was clipped by 4 bases and J by 5 bases; unmatched bases: 11. The CDR3 totals 16 residues. This chain's CDR3 is CAWKLTSGRGRETQYF. The CDR3 DNA follows: TGTGCCTGGAAGCTGACTAGCGGGAGAGGCAGGGAGACCCAGTACTTC.

This clone was found once. The chain's CDR3 is CASSSRTKRYNEQFF. The CDR3 bases are TGCGCCAGCAGCTCCCGGACTAAGCGATACAATGAGCAGTTCTTC. The V gene is TRBV5-1, the J gene TRBJ2-1, with D perhaps matching TRBD2 (6 bases). Trimming took 3 bases from V and 4 from J, leaving 14 bases between them. CDR1 SGHRS and CDR2 YFSETQ come from the germline V gene. This CDR3 contains 15 residues.